This T cell receptor beta chain was captured by sequencing in a study of glioma-infiltrating T cells. Study-wide points: Above-expected tissue-blood divergence occurred in all gliomas, most in low-grade ones.

Points on this clonotype: Its specificity is not known.

The germline V and J ends were trimmed by 4 bases and 3 bases, with 7 bases remaining between them. This CDR3 has 12 amino acids. Amplification of TCR alpha and beta CDR3 regions from RNA used iRepertoire nested multiplex PCR. Tissue mRNA or PBMC total RNA, roughly 100-400 ng, went into one-step reverse transcription and amplification. TCRdb reprocessed the multiplex PCR reads with MiXCR, giving one entry per CDR3 protein. Of 90,000 to 110,000 distinct CDR3 sequences in the sample, around 25% are singletons; the top ten hold roughly a third. The rearrangement links TRBV12-3 or TRBV12-4 to TRBJ2-7; the D is unclear. The clonotype originates from a human donor with low-grade glioma or glioblastoma, undergoing nonglioma brain surgery, or in good health (not recorded which). Specimen: glioma tissue, nonneoplastic brain tissue, or PBMCs (not recorded which). CDR3 DNA sequence: TGTGCCAGCAGTTCAGACTTCTACGAGCAGTACTTC. Residues: CASSSDFYEQYF.